The subject of this entry is one T cell receptor beta chain. Original methodology: Amplified reference gene primers provided the basis for estimating nucleated cell counts. TCRdb's table, derived via immunoSEQ multiplex PCR, lists solely in-frame clones and lacks some. V and J calls and clone size are copied from that table; D and trimming were computed from the DNA. Of about 70,000 clones in the sample, about nine tenths were seen once. This sample is drawn from a study of blood T cell repertoires in COVID-19. In the study overall: In each case, the material was cDNA or gDNA derived from T cells, B-cell-depleted T cells, or PBMCs.

This CDR3 has 11 residues. The V gene lost 6 bases and the J gene lost 5 bases, with 4 bases spanning the gap. Germline lookup yields CDR1 SGHAT and CDR2 FQNNGV. The specimen was peripheral blood. V and J are TRBV11-2 and TRBJ2-2, with D unresolved. The sequence was obtained from a woman aged 18-35 years with acute or convalescent COVID-19. CDR3 sequence reads: CASSQTGELFF. The DNA of the CDR3 is TGTGCCAGCAGTCAGACCGGGGAGCTGTTTTTT. Together with reference TRBV11-2 and TRBJ2-2, the CDR3 gives the full variable domain: EAGVAQSPRYKIIEKRQSVAFWCNPISGHATLYWYQQILGQGPKLLIQFQNNGVVDDSQLPKDRFSAERLKGVDSTLKIQPAKLEDSAVYLCASSQTGELFFGEGSRLTVL.